Given below is one T cell receptor beta chain in context. Which antigen it targets is not known. The conserved phenylalanine or tryptophan normally closing the CDR3 is absent here, so this likely arose from a read error. The limits of the CDR3 on the DNA are not certain, so only TCRdb's listed CDR3 is given. Genomic DNA was used as template for profiling of TCR beta VDJ combinations and CDR3 sequences. TCR repertoire sequencing was run on an Illumina HiSeq 2000. The published analysis was carried out like this. TRBV/TRBJ rearrangement plots, CDR3 size and DJ length profiles, and Simpson's diversity index were used to evaluate the repertoires. The most abundant DNA sequence in the deep sequencing data was taken as the immunodominant clone. CDR3 amino acid sequences were screened for sharing across subjects and compared with published repertoires and the VDJdb database. The public reads were reprocessed in TCRdb via fastp at Q25 and MiXCR, keeping in-frame beta chains. CDR3 protein sequences are deduplicated, and each keeps its most common genes and DNA. The V and J calls were determined by TCRdb, not by the authors. Here the sample has around 17,000 distinct CDR3 sequences; less than 45% occur a single time. Of the sample, 80% to 90% is held by the ten largest clones.

Patients chosen for sequencing had shown expansion of CD8+CD57+ cells by flow cytometry. For a sixth of the 12 patients, enough cells were available to additionally sequence CD8+CD57+ effector memory cells. Every patient had severe acquired aplastic anemia, diagnosed using the International Study of Aplastic Anemia and Agranulocytosis and Camitta criteria. At the time blood was sampled, none of the patients had received any therapy. Bead enrichment of CD8+CD57+ cells gave a mean DNA yield of roughly 1.7 ug. The study deep-sequenced TCR repertoires of sorted CD4+ and CD8+ blood T cells from severe aplastic anemia patients and healthy subjects. Patients were enrolled in the USA under clinicaltrials.gov protocols 00001620, 01623167, 00001397, 00071045, 00081523 and 00961064. Ficoll-Paque density gradient centrifugation was used to isolate peripheral blood mononuclear cells. The CDR3 contains 17 residues when both ends are counted. As encoded in the germline V gene, CDR1 is MGHRA while CDR2 is YSYEKL.

This sample was taken from a study of CD8+CD57+ T cells in acquired aplastic anemia (dated by TCRdb to between 2018 and 2020). With regard to the full study: CD8+CD57+ expansion was defined as a frequency above the mean frequency observed in healthy subjects.

What the work shows at the level of the full study, not this receptor alone: CD8+ Simpson's diversity did not differ significantly between patients and healthy controls (P=0.060). Although 25 to 30 CD8+ CDR3 sequences were shared by patients and controls, these sequences appeared highly expressed in patients and within the immunodominant clones of patients. In patients, diversity was lower in CD8+CD57+ cells than in the total CD4+ and CD8+ cell pools.

The receptor was isolated from a human donor with aplastic anemia. The receptor chain draws on TRBV4-1 and TRBJ2-6. Sample: CD8+CD57+ T cells sorted from PBMCs. The intended sense of this specimen's cell subset or site label: bead-enriched CD8+CD57+ effector memory T cells from SAA patients. The CDR3 in this case is CASSQDQAGLGANVLKI.